These T cell receptor beta chains were read from a single sample in a study of OX40 agonist ivuxolimab in advanced cancers. Sequencing used immunoSEQ multiplex PCR; TCRdb keeps in-frame clones, though not all of them. The table includes roughly 60,000 clones, approximately 88% detected once. The sequenced sample was CD4+ or CD8+ T cells sorted from blood, obtained in a trial of the OX40 agonist ivuxolimab. The receptor source for this set is an adult with an advanced solid tumor such as melanoma, head and neck, liver or kidney cancer. The CDR3 runs from the conserved cysteine through the conserved F or W. A D gene is named only where the DNA matches it firmly. Some rows have no size entry. The others give once, few or many, or a class for an expanded clone.

CDR3nt: TGTGCCAGTAGTATCTACGCCCGGGGCGGAGGGATTCGGGAGACCCAGTACTTC
CDR3aa: CASSIYARGGGIRETQYF
v_gene: TRBV19
d_gene: .
abundance: few
j_gene: TRBJ2-5

CDR3nt: TGTGCCAGCTCACCGGGGCGGGAGGGCCTCGAGCAGTACTTC
CDR3aa: CASSPGREGLEQYF
v_gene: TRBV18
d_gene: TRBD2
abundance: .
j_gene: TRBJ2-7

CDR3nt: TGTGCCAGCAGCGATGGCCCCTATGGCTACACCTTC
CDR3aa: CASSDGPYGYTF
v_gene: TRBV9
d_gene: .
abundance: .
j_gene: TRBJ1-2

CDR3nt: TGTGCCAGCAGCCCATCTGGTAGTAACACTGAAGCTTTCTTT
CDR3aa: CASSPSGSNTEAFF
v_gene: TRBV7-3
d_gene: .
abundance: .
j_gene: TRBJ1-1

CDR3nt: TGTGCCAGCAGTCCCGACAGCCCGGGGCAGTACTTC
CDR3aa: CASSPDSPGQYF
v_gene: TRBV2
d_gene: .
abundance: .
j_gene: TRBJ2-7

CDR3nt: TGTGCCAGCAGCGTCAGCGGGACCCGTTCCTACAATGAGCAGTTCTTC
CDR3aa: CASSVSGTRSYNEQFF
v_gene: TRBV5-4
d_gene: TRBD2
abundance: .
j_gene: TRBJ2-1

CDR3nt: TGTGCCAGCAGCCCCCGGGAGGGTGAAGCTTTCTTT
CDR3aa: CASSPREGEAFF
v_gene: TRBV7-8
d_gene: .
abundance: .
j_gene: TRBJ1-1

CDR3nt: TGTGCCAGCAGCAAGCGAGTGAAGTTGGAGCCCCAGCATTTT
CDR3aa: CASSKRVKLEPQHF
v_gene: TRBV21-1
d_gene: .
abundance: .
j_gene: TRBJ1-5

CDR3nt: TGTGCCAGCAGCCAAGGGAGCTACTATGGCTACACCTTC
CDR3aa: CASSQGSYYGYTF
v_gene: TRBV14
d_gene: .
abundance: .
j_gene: TRBJ1-2

CDR3nt: TGCGCCAGCAGCCAAGAGCTAATGGGACTAGCGGGACAGTCGAACACCGGGGAGCTGTTTTTT
CDR3aa: CASSQELMGLAGQSNTGELFF
v_gene: TRBV4-1
d_gene: TRBD2
abundance: .
j_gene: TRBJ2-2

CDR3nt: TGTGCCAGCAGCTTAGTGGGCGGGAGGGCCATGGGGCAGTTCTTC
CDR3aa: CASSLVGGRAMGQFF
v_gene: TRBV7-8
d_gene: TRBD2
abundance: .
j_gene: TRBJ2-1

CDR3nt: TGTGCCAGCAGCTCAGTCCCAGGACTAGCGGGAGATGAGCAGTTCTTC
CDR3aa: CASSSVPGLAGDEQFF
v_gene: TRBV11-2
d_gene: TRBD2
abundance: .
j_gene: TRBJ2-1

CDR3nt: TGCAGCGTTCTAGGACTAGCCGGGCCAAGCTCCTACGAGCAGTACTTC
CDR3aa: CSVLGLAGPSSYEQYF
v_gene: TRBV29-1
d_gene: TRBD2
abundance: .
j_gene: TRBJ2-7

CDR3nt: TGTGCCAGCAGCTTAATCGGCAGCTATGGCTACACCTTC
CDR3aa: CASSLIGSYGYTF
v_gene: TRBV27
d_gene: .
abundance: .
j_gene: TRBJ1-2

CDR3nt: TGTGCCAGCAGCTTAGAATCGCGAGTCCGGGAGCTGTTTTTT
CDR3aa: CASSLESRVRELFF
v_gene: TRBV7-9
d_gene: .
abundance: .
j_gene: TRBJ2-2

CDR3nt: TGCGCCAGCAGCCAAGATAGAGGGGCCTCCCGGAACACCGGGGAGCTGTTTTTT
CDR3aa: CASSQDRGASRNTGELFF
v_gene: TRBV4-1
d_gene: .
abundance: .
j_gene: TRBJ2-2

CDR3nt: TGTGCCAGCAGCTTGGCGGAGACCCAGTACTTC
CDR3aa: CASSLAETQYF
v_gene: TRBV5-4
d_gene: .
abundance: .
j_gene: TRBJ2-5

CDR3nt: TGTGCCTGGAGCCATAGCGTAACCTGGGGCCAAGAGACCCAGTACTTC
CDR3aa: CAWSHSVTWGQETQYF
v_gene: TRBV30
d_gene: .
abundance: .
j_gene: TRBJ2-5

CDR3nt: TGTGCCAGCAGCTTATCCCATAGCAATCAGCCCCAGCATTTT
CDR3aa: CASSLSHSNQPQHF
v_gene: TRBV7-9
d_gene: .
abundance: once
j_gene: TRBJ1-5

CDR3nt: TGCGCCAGCAGCTTGGGGGGTAATTCACCCCTCCACTTT
CDR3aa: CASSLGGNSPLHF
v_gene: TRBV5-1
d_gene: .
abundance: .
j_gene: TRBJ1-6

CDR3nt: TGTGCCAGCAGTGAACTGGGATGGAGTGGTCAGCCCCAGCATTTT
CDR3aa: CASSELGWSGQPQHF
v_gene: TRBV2
d_gene: .
abundance: few
j_gene: TRBJ1-5

CDR3nt: TGTGCCAGCGGAGCCTTGACTAGCGGAGGGGAGCAGTTCTTC
CDR3aa: CASGALTSGGEQFF
v_gene: TRBV2
d_gene: TRBD2
abundance: .
j_gene: TRBJ2-1

CDR3nt: TGTGCTAGTGGTTTGGTCACTAGCGGGAGAGACAATGAGCAGTTCTTC
CDR3aa: CASGLVTSGRDNEQFF
v_gene: TRBV12-5
d_gene: TRBD2
abundance: few
j_gene: TRBJ2-1

CDR3nt: TGTGCCAGCAAACCGGGGGCAGGTCACACCGGGGAGCTGTTTTTT
CDR3aa: CASKPGAGHTGELFF
v_gene: TRBV18
d_gene: .
abundance: .
j_gene: TRBJ2-2

CDR3nt: TGTGCCAGCAGCTTGGATTTCGGACAGGAAAAACTGTTTTTT
CDR3aa: CASSLDFGQEKLFF
v_gene: TRBV5-6
d_gene: .
abundance: .
j_gene: TRBJ1-4

CDR3nt: TGTGCCAGTAGTATCCGGTCAGCTAGCAATCAGCCCCAGCATTTT
CDR3aa: CASSIRSASNQPQHF
v_gene: TRBV19
d_gene: .
abundance: .
j_gene: TRBJ1-5

CDR3nt: TGTGCCAGCAGCGGGACCCTGTCATACGAGCAGTACTTC
CDR3aa: CASSGTLSYEQYF
v_gene: TRBV7-8
d_gene: .
abundance: .
j_gene: TRBJ2-7